The rows below give T cell receptor beta chains drawn from one sample of a study of cytomegalovirus exposure and HLA in healthy donors. Some clones are missing from TCRdb's copy, which holds only in-frame ones; the method was immunoSEQ multiplex PCR. The sample records roughly 130,000 clones, 82% being singletons. The sequenced sample consisted of PBMCs. The origin of the receptors is a boy between 2 and 10 years old in good health and CMV-seronegative. Both conserved end residues are part of each CDR3. The D gene is left open where the match is weak. The size entry is marked missing in some rows and otherwise reads once, few, many or a size class.

v_call	j_call	clone_size	d_call	cdr3_aa	cdr3_nt
TRBV19	TRBJ1-2	-	-	CASAYGGRGGYGYTF	TGTGCCAGTGCGTACGGCGGAAGGGGAGGGTATGGCTACACCTTC
TRBV7-2	TRBJ2-7	-	TRBD1	CASSLQSGTAYEQYF	TGTGCCAGCAGCCTCCAATCCGGGACAGCATACGAGCAGTACTTC
TRBV19	TRBJ2-7	-	TRBD1	CASRQGREQYF	TGTGCCAGTCGACAGGGGCGCGAGCAGTACTTC
TRBV27	TRBJ1-2	-	-	CASRYTQRGGYGYTF	TGTGCCAGCAGATACACACAGCGAGGGGGCTATGGCTACACCTTC
TRBV5-5	TRBJ2-1	-	TRBD2	CASSLGGGDWNEQFF	TGTGCCAGCAGCTTGGGCGGGGGGGATTGGAATGAGCAGTTCTTC
TRBV6-5	TRBJ1-3	-	-	CASRGEGRSIIYF	TGTGCCAGCAGGGGTGAAGGGAGGAGCATCATATATTTT
TRBV15	TRBJ2-1	-	-	CATSRGASYNEQFF	TGTGCCACCAGCAGAGGTGCCAGCTACAATGAGCAGTTCTTC
TRBV11-2	TRBJ2-3	-	TRBD2	CASRRRGVSDTQYF	TGTGCCAGCAGAAGGCGGGGGGTCTCAGATACGCAGTATTTT
TRBV6-1	TRBJ2-1	few	TRBD1	CAIDPGQSYNEQFF	TGTGCCATTGACCCGGGACAGTCCTACAATGAGCAGTTCTTC
TRBV5-4	TRBJ2-3	-	TRBD2	CASSLKSLAGVSTDTQYF	TGTGCCAGCAGCTTGAAATCGCTAGCGGGGGTGTCCACAGATACGCAGTATTTT
TRBV25-1	TRBJ1-1	once	-	CASSEYRAEGEAFF	TGTGCCAGCAGTGAATATAGGGCAGAGGGAGAAGCTTTCTTT
TRBV4-2	TRBJ2-1	few	TRBD1	CASSQAAGTENNEQFF	TGTGCCAGCAGCCAAGCCGCCGGGACAGAAAACAATGAGCAGTTCTTC
TRBV4-1	TRBJ1-2	-	-	CASSQEGVSGYTF	TGCGCCAGCAGCCAAGAGGGAGTTTCCGGCTACACCTTC
TRBV5-1	TRBJ1-4	-	-	CASSLERGGTNEKLFF	TGCGCCAGCAGCTTGGAGCGTGGGGGCACTAATGAAAAACTGTTTTTT
TRBV7-9	TRBJ1-6	once	-	CASSLSTNSPLHF	TGTGCCAGCAGCTTAAGTACAAATTCACCCCTCCACTTT